This record looks at one T cell receptor beta chain sequence and its context. Its cognate antigen is unknown. The sample originates from a study of cytomegalovirus exposure and HLA in healthy donors. Germline lookup yields CDR1 SEHNR and CDR2 FQNEAQ (reference sequence). The length of the CDR3 is 15 residues. V was pared by 6 bases and J by 1 base, with 9 bases of the junction left unmatched. Study-wide results and caveats: Apart from CMV serostatus, no immune exposure information was available. It emerged from a later analysis that several of the most significant clusters appeared to be linked to common viral pathogens.

PCR employed 60 Vbeta and 13 Jbeta primers. Produced via immunoSEQ multiplex PCR; TCRdb's table is partial and in-frame only. This sample has more than 85,000 clones, with about 80% found just once. The chain has TRBV7-9 and TRBJ2-7; 7 bases align to TRBD1. Sample: PBMCs. The receptor was isolated from a young man in good health and CMV-seropositive. CDR3 amino acids: CASSRLGDRSYEQYF. In DNA form, the CDR3 reads TGTGCCAGCAGTCGTTTAGGGGACAGATCCTACGAGCAGTACTTC.